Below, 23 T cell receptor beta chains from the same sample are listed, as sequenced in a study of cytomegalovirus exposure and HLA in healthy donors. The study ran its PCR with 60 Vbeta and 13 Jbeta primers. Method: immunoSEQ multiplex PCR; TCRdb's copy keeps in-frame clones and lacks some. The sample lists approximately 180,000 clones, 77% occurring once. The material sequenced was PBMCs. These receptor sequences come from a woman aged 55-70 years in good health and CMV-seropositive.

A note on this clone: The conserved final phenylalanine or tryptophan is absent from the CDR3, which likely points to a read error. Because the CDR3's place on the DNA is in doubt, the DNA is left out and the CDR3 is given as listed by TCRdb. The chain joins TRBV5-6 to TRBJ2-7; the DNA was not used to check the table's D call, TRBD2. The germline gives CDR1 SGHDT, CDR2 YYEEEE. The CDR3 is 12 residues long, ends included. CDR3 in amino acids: CASSLRTSGFFI.

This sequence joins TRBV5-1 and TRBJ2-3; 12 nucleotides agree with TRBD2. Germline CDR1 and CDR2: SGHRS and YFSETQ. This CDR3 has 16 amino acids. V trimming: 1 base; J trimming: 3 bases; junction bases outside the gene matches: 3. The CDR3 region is CASSLLTSGSTDTQYF. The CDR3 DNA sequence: TGCGCCAGCAGCTTGTTGACTAGCGGGAGTACAGATACGCAGTATTTT. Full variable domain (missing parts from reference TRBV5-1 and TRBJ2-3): KAGVTQTPRYLIKTRGQQVTLSCSPISGHRSVSWYQQTPGQGLQFLFEYFSETQRNKGNFPGRFSGRQFSNSRSEMNVSTLELGDSALYLCASSLLTSGSTDTQYFGPGTRLTVL.

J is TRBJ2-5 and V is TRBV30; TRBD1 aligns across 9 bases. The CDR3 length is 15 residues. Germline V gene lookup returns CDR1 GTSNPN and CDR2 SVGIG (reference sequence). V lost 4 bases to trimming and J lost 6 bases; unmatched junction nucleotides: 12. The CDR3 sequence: CAWTYRDRVSKTQYF. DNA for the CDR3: TGTGCCTGGACATACCGGGACAGGGTATCCAAGACCCAGTACTTC.

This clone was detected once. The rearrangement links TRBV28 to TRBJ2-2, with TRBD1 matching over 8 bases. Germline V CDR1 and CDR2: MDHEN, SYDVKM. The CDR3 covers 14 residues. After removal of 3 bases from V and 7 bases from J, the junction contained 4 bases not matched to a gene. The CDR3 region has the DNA TGTGCCAGCAGTTTGTGGACAGGGTTCGGGGAGCTGTTTTTT. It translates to CASSLWTGFGELFF.

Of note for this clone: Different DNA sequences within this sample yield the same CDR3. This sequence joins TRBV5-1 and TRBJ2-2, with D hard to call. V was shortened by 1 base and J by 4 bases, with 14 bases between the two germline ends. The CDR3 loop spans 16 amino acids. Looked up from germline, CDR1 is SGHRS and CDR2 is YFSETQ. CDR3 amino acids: CASSLTALTSTGELFF. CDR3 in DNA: TGCGCCAGCAGCTTGACTGCTTTAACGAGCACCGGGGAGCTGTTTTTT.

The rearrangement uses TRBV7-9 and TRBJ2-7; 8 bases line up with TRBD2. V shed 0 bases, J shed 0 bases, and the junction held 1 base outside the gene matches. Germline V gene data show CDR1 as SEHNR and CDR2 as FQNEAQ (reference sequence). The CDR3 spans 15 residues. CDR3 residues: CASSLAAGGSYEQYF. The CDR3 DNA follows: TGTGCCAGCAGCTTAGCGGCGGGAGGCTCCTACGAGCAGTACTTC.

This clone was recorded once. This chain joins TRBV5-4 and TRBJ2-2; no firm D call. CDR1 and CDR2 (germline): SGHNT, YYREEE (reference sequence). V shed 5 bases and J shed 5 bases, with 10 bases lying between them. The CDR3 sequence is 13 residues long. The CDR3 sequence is CASRLTETGELFF. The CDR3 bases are TGTGCCAGCAGACTTACAGAAACCGGGGAGCTGTTTTTT.

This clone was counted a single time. The chain's CDR3 is CASRAPRVYGYTF. Here the CDR3 DNA reads TGTGCCAGCAGAGCGCCACGGGTCTATGGCTACACCTTC. This rearrangement joins TRBV28 to TRBJ1-2; unclear D gene. V was trimmed by 6 bases and J by 4 bases, leaving 12 bases between them. The CDR3 loop spans 13 amino acids. Germline V gene sequence: CDR1 MDHEN, CDR2 SYDVKM.

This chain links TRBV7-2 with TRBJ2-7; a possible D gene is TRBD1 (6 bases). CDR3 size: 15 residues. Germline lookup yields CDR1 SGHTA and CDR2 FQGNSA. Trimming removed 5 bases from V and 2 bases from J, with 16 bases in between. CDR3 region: CASSPQDRPPYEQYF. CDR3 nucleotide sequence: TGTGCCAGCAGCCCTCAAGACAGGCCCCCCTACGAGCAGTACTTC.

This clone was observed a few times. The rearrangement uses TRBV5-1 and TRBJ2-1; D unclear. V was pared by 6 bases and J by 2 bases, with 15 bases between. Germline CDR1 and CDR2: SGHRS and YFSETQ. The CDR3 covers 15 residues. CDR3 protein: CASTTAVPTYNEQFF. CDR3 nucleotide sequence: TGCGCCAGCACCACAGCCGTCCCGACCTACAATGAGCAGTTCTTC. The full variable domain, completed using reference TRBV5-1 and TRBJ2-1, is KAGVTQTPRYLIKTRGQQVTLSCSPISGHRSVSWYQQTPGQGLQFLFEYFSETQRNKGNFPGRFSGRQFSNSRSEMNVSTLELGDSALYLCASTTAVPTYNEQFFGPGTRLTVL.

CDR3 bases: TGTGCCAGCAGTGTCCAAGCTAACTCTGGAAACACCATATATTTT. This gives the protein CASSVQANSGNTIYF. The chain links TRBV2 to TRBJ1-3; D not certain. The germline V and J ends were trimmed by 4 bases and 0 bases, with 10 bases remaining between them. The CDR3 runs to 15 residues. CDR1 is SNHLY and CDR2 is FYNNEI in the germline V gene.

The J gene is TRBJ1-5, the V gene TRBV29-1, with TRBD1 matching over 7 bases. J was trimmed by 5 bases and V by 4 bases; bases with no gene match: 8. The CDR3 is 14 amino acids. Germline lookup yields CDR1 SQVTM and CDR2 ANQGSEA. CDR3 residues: CSVGVNRGDQPQHF. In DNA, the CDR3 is TGCAGCGTTGGCGTTAACAGGGGAGATCAGCCCCAGCATTTT. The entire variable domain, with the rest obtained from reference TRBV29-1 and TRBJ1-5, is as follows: SAVISQKPSRDICQRGTSLTIQCQVDSQVTMMFWYRQQPGQSLTLIATANQGSEATYESGFVIDKFPISRPNLTFSTLTVSNMSPEDSSIYLCSVGVNRGDQPQHFGDGTRLSIL.

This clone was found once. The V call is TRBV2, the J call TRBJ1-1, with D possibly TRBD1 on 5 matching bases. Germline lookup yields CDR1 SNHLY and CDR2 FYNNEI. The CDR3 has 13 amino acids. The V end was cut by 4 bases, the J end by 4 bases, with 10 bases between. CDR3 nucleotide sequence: TGTGCCAGCAGTGGGAGGGGTGCCACTGAAGCTTTCTTT. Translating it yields CASSGRGATEAFF.

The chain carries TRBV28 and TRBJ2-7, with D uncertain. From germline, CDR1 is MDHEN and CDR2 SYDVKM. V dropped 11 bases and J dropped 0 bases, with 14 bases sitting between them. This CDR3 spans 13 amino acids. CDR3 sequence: CAVHDSFSYEQYF. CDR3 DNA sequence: TGTGCCGTTCATGACTCCTTCTCCTACGAGCAGTACTTC.

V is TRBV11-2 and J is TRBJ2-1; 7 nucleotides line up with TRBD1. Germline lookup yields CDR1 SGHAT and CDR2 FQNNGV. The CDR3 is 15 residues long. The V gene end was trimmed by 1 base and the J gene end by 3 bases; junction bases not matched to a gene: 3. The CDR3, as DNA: TGTGCCAGCAGCTTAGCCAGGGGGTACTACAATGAGCAGTTCTTC. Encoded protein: CASSLARGYYNEQFF.

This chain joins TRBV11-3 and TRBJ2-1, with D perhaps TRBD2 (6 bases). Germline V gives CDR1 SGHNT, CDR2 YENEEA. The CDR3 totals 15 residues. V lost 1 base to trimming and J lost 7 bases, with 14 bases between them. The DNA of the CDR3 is TGTGCCAGCAGCTTAGGGGGGAGTGGGGGGAATGAGCAGTTCTTC. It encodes CASSLGGSGGNEQFF.

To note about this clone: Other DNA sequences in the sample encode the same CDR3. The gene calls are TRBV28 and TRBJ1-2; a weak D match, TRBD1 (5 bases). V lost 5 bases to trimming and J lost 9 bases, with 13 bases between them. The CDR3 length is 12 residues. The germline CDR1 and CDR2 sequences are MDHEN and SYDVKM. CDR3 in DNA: TGTGCCAGCAGTCTACGACAGTCCAGCTACACCTTC. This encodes CASSLRQSSYTF.

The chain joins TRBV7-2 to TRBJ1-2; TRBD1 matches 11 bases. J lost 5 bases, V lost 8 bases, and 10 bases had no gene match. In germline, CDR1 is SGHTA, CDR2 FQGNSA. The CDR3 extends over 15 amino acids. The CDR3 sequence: CASGRDRGSSYGYTF. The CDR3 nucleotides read TGTGCCAGCGGCCGGGACAGGGGGTCCTCGTATGGCTACACCTTC.

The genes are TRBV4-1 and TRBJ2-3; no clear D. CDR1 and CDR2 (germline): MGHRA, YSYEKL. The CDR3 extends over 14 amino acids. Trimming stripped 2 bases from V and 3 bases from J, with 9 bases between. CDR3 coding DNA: TGCGCCAGCAGCCAATTAAAGCAAACAGATACGCAGTATTTT. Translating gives CASSQLKQTDTQYF.

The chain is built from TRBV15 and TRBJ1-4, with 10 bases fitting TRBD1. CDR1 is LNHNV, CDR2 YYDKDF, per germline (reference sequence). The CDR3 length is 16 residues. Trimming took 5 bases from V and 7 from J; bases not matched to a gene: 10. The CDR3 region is CATSHPRQGAGEKLFF. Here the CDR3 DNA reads TGTGCCACCAGCCATCCCCGACAGGGGGCGGGTGAAAAACTGTTTTTT.

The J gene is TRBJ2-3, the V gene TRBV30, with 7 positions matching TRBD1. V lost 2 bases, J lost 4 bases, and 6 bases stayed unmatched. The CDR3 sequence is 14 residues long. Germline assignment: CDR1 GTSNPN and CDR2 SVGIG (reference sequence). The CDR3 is CAWSRKQGPDTQYF. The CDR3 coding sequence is TGTGCCTGGAGTAGAAAACAGGGGCCAGATACGCAGTATTTT. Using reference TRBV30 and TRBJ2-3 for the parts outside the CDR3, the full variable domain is SQTIHQWPATLVQPVGSPLSLECTVEGTSNPNLYWYRQAAGRGLQLLFYSVGIGQISSEVPQNLSASRPQDRQFILSSKKLLLSDSGFYLCAWSRKQGPDTQYFGPGTRLTVL.

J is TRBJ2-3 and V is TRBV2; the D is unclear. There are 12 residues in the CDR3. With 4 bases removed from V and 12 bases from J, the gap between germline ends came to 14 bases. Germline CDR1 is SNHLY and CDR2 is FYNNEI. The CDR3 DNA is TGTGCCAGCAGTGGAATTGAACAAACACAGTATTTT. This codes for CASSGIEQTQYF.

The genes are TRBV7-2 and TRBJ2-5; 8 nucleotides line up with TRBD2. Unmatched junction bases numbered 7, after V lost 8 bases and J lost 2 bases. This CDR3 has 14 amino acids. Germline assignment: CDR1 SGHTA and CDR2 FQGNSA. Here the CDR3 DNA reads TGTGCCAGCGCCGGGGGGGGCGGACAAGAGACCCAGTACTTC. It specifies CASAGGGGQETQYF.